These T cell receptor beta chains were read from a single sample in a study of monozygotic twins with inflammatory bowel disease. TCRdb re-called the 5' RACE reads and catalogs CDR3 proteins one per entry, DNA excluded. The specimen's table records a few hundred thousand distinct CDR3 sequences. The source material was blood. Receptors were obtained from a human donor with ulcerative colitis or Crohn's disease, or a healthy co-twin of an affected twin (not recorded which). Each CDR3 is given with its conserved first and last residue.

J gene: TRBJ2-7
V gene: TRBV27
CDR3 protein: CASSLRGGTYEQYF

J gene: TRBJ1-1
V gene: TRBV24-1
CDR3 protein: CATSSTKASTEAFF

J gene: TRBJ1-6
V gene: TRBV27
CDR3 protein: CASSHTISETGDNSPLHF

J gene: TRBJ1-3
V gene: TRBV11-2
CDR3 protein: CASSRVGQGTSGTIYF

J gene: TRBJ2-7
V gene: TRBV15
CDR3 protein: CATSRDYLRPLTYEQYF

J gene: TRBJ2-2
V gene: TRBV27
CDR3 protein: CASSGRTNTGELFF

J gene: TRBJ2-7
V gene: TRBV20-1
CDR3 protein: CSAGIRLAGIYEQYF

J gene: TRBJ1-1
V gene: TRBV19
CDR3 protein: CASMDGRSTEAFF

J gene: TRBJ1-5
V gene: TRBV19
CDR3 protein: CASSPHDQPQHF

J gene: TRBJ2-3
V gene: TRBV6-5
CDR3 protein: CASSYSRVSDTQYF

J gene: TRBJ2-7
V gene: TRBV6-5
CDR3 protein: CASSYSLNSYEQYF

J gene: TRBJ1-1
V gene: TRBV7-6
CDR3 protein: CASSLGGWGTGSGDGAFF

J gene: TRBJ2-7
V gene: TRBV7-9
CDR3 protein: CACGGTLYEQYF

J gene: TRBJ2-3
V gene: TRBV2
CDR3 protein: CASSPEETDTQYF

J gene: TRBJ2-5
V gene: TRBV12-3/TRBV12-4
CDR3 protein: CASSLTGVETQYF

J gene: TRBJ2-3
V gene: TRBV5-1
CDR3 protein: CASSDGFPADTQYF

J gene: TRBJ2-5
V gene: TRBV7-9
CDR3 protein: CASSFRGSRTETQYF

J gene: TRBJ2-5
V gene: TRBV15
CDR3 protein: CATQGSQETQYF

J gene: TRBJ2-2
V gene: TRBV20-1
CDR3 protein: CSATFRQGGELFF

J gene: TRBJ1-2
V gene: TRBV2
CDR3 protein: CASSRERGNYGYTF

J gene: TRBJ1-4
V gene: TRBV12-3/TRBV12-4
CDR3 protein: CASSPSGAGNEKLFF

J gene: TRBJ2-5
V gene: TRBV7-8
CDR3 protein: CASSLRRVLAGFFQETQYF

J gene: TRBJ2-7
V gene: TRBV5-1
CDR3 protein: CASGNLIGEQYF